One and the same sample provided the 8 T cell receptor beta chains below, sequenced in a study of untreated major depressive disorder. Regarding the study as a whole: Compared with controls, depressed patients showed more TRBV05-01 (Vbeta 5.1) usage in CD4+ T cells.

TCRdb's table, derived via immunoSEQ multiplex PCR, lists solely in-frame clones and lacks some. The repertoire holds around 13,000 clones, with 80% to 95% as singletons. Their antigen targets remain unknown. The specimen was CD4+ T cells from PBMCs. The receptors stem from a man under 40 with major depressive disorder.

The chain recombines TRBV30 with TRBJ2-3; TRBD2 aligns across 8 bases. V dropped 1 base and J dropped 7; count of bases not matched to a gene: 7. CDR1 and CDR2 (germline): GTSNPN, SVGIG (reference sequence). The CDR3 runs 14 residues. The CDR3 region has the DNA TGTGCCTGGAGTGACCGGGGGGGCACGAATACGCAGTATTTT. It codes for CAWSDRGGTNTQYF.

The chain joins TRBV2 to TRBJ1-1; D not certain. Germline CDR1 reads SNHLY; CDR2 reads FYNNEI. The V end lost 2 bases, the J end lost 6 bases, and 16 bases lay between the germline ends. This CDR3 spans 15 amino acids. The CDR3 region is CASSENSLSQSEAFF. The CDR3 DNA is TGTGCCAGCAGTGAAAACAGTCTCTCCCAGTCTGAAGCTTTCTTT.

This chain links TRBV2 with TRBJ1-5; 10 bases agree with TRBD1. This CDR3 is built from 15 residues. From germline, CDR1 is SNHLY and CDR2 FYNNEI. With 6 bases clipped from V and 6 bases from J, the junction kept 8 bases outside the gene matches. The CDR3 DNA reads TGTGCCAGCAGAAGGACAGGGGGGGCTGGTCAGCCCCAGCATTTT. Translated: CASRRTGGAGQPQHF.

This chain connects TRBV6-5 to TRBJ1-4; TRBD1 aligns across 7 bases. The CDR3 length is 16 residues. J was trimmed by 6 bases and V by 0 bases; bases with no gene match: 7. Germline V gene lookup returns CDR1 MNHEY and CDR2 SVGAGI. CDR3: CASSYSGRGPDEKLFF. DNA for the CDR3: TGTGCCAGCAGTTACTCGGGGAGGGGGCCTGATGAAAAACTGTTTTTT.

This chain connects TRBV11-2 to TRBJ2-2; no clear D gene. CDR3 length equals 11 residues. The germline gives CDR1 SGHAT, CDR2 FQNNGV. V was cut by 2 bases and J by 9 bases, with 4 bases left in between. The DNA of the CDR3 is TGTGCCAGCAGCTTAAACTGGGAGCTGTTTTTT. Protein: CASSLNWELFF. The whole variable domain, filled in from reference TRBV11-2 and TRBJ2-2, reads EAGVAQSPRYKIIEKRQSVAFWCNPISGHATLYWYQQILGQGPKLLIQFQNNGVVDDSQLPKDRFSAERLKGVDSTLKIQPAKLEDSAVYLCASSLNWELFFGEGSRLTVL.

The CDR3 loop reads CAISAEPYGYTF. The CDR3, as DNA: TGTGCCATCAGTGCGGAACCCTATGGCTACACCTTC. The rearrangement links TRBV10-3 to TRBJ1-2; D not certain. V lost 4 bases and J 4 bases, leaving 7 bases between the germline ends. This CDR3 is 12 amino acids long. Germline CDR1 is ENHRY and CDR2 is SYGVKD.

The sample holds one count of this clone. The chain's CDR3 is CASSQTLRVSKNIQYF. The CDR3 nucleotides are TGTGCCAGCAGCCAAACCTTGAGGGTGAGCAAAAACATTCAGTACTTC. The rearrangement uses TRBV21-1 and TRBJ2-4; no check of the table's D call, TRBD2, against the DNA was made. TRBV21-1 is a listed pseudogene. This CDR3 has 16 amino acids.

This clone showed up just once. This chain joins TRBV5-6 and TRBJ2-1; D tentatively reads TRBD1 or TRBD2 (5 bases each). The CDR3 is 13 amino acids. V lost 9 bases, J lost 8 bases, and 18 bases lay in between. Germline values: CDR1 SGHDT, CDR2 YYEEEE. CDR3 DNA: TGTGCCACCGGGACGGCCCGAGGCGATGAGCAGTTCTTC. Encoded protein: CATGTARGDEQFF.